This T cell receptor beta chain comes out of a study of human T cells and chemical hapten exposure. The wider study: Skin on the upper inner arm, roughly 2 cm by roughly 2 cm in size, was sensitized with 2% DPC.

The CDR3 runs to 14 residues. Per germline, CDR1 LGHDT and CDR2 YNNKEL (reference sequence). V dropped 2 bases and J dropped 7 bases, with 12 bases sitting between them. This clonotype was recorded at least ten times. Sample time point: patch test 3, about 24 weeks after DPC sensitization. As to treatment: therapeutic diphenylcyclopropenone sensitization with weekly scalp DPC. In the source study's methods: Samples contained a median of approximately 100,000 TCRs, with a range of about 23,224 to 750,000. One entry per CDR3 protein results from TCRdb running MiXCR on the RACE reads. TCRdb, rather than the study authors, made the V and J calls. The repertoire has around 110,000 distinct CDR3 sequences, around 10% of them found once; the top ten carry over 2%.

Here the sequenced sample was whole blood, taken in connection with sensitization to the hapten diphenylcyclopropenone (DPC). The receptor's source is a woman aged 50 to 60 with alopecia areata. Some clones in this sample may be carry-over from other donors' samples. The chain has TRBV3-1 and TRBJ2-1; possible D gene TRBD1, 6 bases. CDR3 in DNA: TGTGCCAGCAGCCAATTGGACAGTCTTAATGAGCAGTTCTTC. It is translated as CASSQLDSLNEQFF.